This T cell receptor (beta chain) emerged from a study of radiotherapy plus CTLA-4 blockade in lung cancer. Study summary: Overall, approximately 19% of patients showed an objective response, while around 34% attained disease control. Notes on the study in general: Dynamics of early blood T cell clones, together with interferon-beta, were reportedly the best predictors of response. Blood saw expansion of tumor-derived TCR clones after radiotherapy plus ipilimumab.

The data were produced by immunoSEQ multiplex PCR, yet TCRdb's version contains in-frame clones alone and is incomplete. Here the sample spans 80,000 or so clones, roughly four fifths being singletons. Germline V gene lookup returns CDR1 KGHSH and CDR2 LQKENI. The CDR3 contains 14 residues. V gave up 8 bases and J gave up 3 bases, with 14 bases separating them. Details on this clone: The antigen is unknown.

Ipilimumab-mediated CTLA-4 blockade plus focal radiation was given to patients having chemo-refractory metastatic non-small-cell lung cancer. Here the sequenced sample was peripheral blood, taken from a patient treated with radiotherapy plus ipilimumab. This sequence was found in a human donor with non-small cell lung cancer who had stable disease on radiotherapy plus ipilimumab. The V call is TRBV18, the J call TRBJ1-5, with D hard to call. The CDR3 DNA is TGTGCCAGCACTACGGACGGACCCAATCAGCCCCAGCATTTT. Protein: CASTTDGPNQPQHF.